One sample yielded the 9 T cell receptor beta chains listed below, sequenced in a study of control samples from healthy donors and cancer patients (dated by TCRdb to the early 2020s). To prepare the library, the immunoSEQ multiplex PCR assay was applied. TCRdb limited this immuneACCESS table to in-frame rearrangements with V and J called. A share of clones is missing; checked studies link under half to unresolved V genes, and the rest is unexplained. The sample has about 44,000 clones on record, 80% to 90% of them singletons. The leading ten clones occupy roughly 10% of the sample. Input material: PBMCs. These TCRs come from a woman between 55 and 75 years old with lung cancer.

This rearrangement joins TRBV7-6 to TRBJ2-7; D is undetermined. Germline CDR1 is SGHVS and CDR2 is FNYEAQ. The CDR3 loop spans 13 amino acids. Trimming pared 5 bases from V and 2 bases from J, leaving 10 bases between. The CDR3 region has the DNA TGTGCCAGCAGCCCGCGGCCAACCTACGAGCAGTACTTC. Amino acids: CASSPRPTYEQYF.

The chain is built from TRBV12-3 or TRBV12-4 and TRBJ1-4, with a tentative D call TRBD1 (5 bases). The V end was cut by 2 bases, the J end by 7 bases, with 8 bases between. The CDR3 extends over 13 amino acids. The CDR3 DNA sequence: TGTGCCAGCAGTTTATCTCAGGGTGAAAAACTGTTTTTT. Translation: CASSLSQGEKLFF.

This chain uses TRBV7-9 with TRBJ2-5; 14 nucleotides align to TRBD2. V dropped 1 base and J dropped 4; count of bases not matched to a gene: 5. There are 17 residues in the CDR3. Looked up from germline, CDR1 is SEHNR and CDR2 is FQNEAQ (reference sequence). CDR3 in DNA: TGTGCCAGCAGCTTAGGCTCTGGACTAGCGGGAGGAGAGACCCAGTACTTC. Its protein product is CASSLGSGLAGGETQYF.

With respect to this clone: One end of the junction does not line up with germline, which may come from a read error. The CDR3 is CASGEQTPGTDTQYF. The CDR3, as DNA: TGTGCCAGCGGTGAGCAGACCCCCGGCACAGATACGCAGTATTTT. V gene TRBV2 combines with J gene TRBJ2-3; D is undetermined. The germline V gene encodes CDR1 SNHLY and CDR2 FYNNEI. The CDR3 has 15 amino acids.

The chain is built from TRBV5-5 and TRBJ2-2; weak D call: TRBD2 (5 bases). V dropped 4 bases and J dropped 1 base, with 14 bases sitting between them. The CDR3 contains 16 residues. Germline CDR1 is SGHKS and CDR2 is YYEKEE (reference sequence). CDR3 sequence: CASSPKAVGNTGELFF. The CDR3 DNA follows: TGTGCCAGCAGCCCCAAAGCGGTTGGGAACACCGGGGAGCTGTTTTTT. Complete variable domain (other parts from reference TRBV5-5 and TRBJ2-2): DAGVTQSPTHLIKTRGQQVTLRCSPISGHKSVSWYQQVLGQGPQFIFQYYEKEERGRGNFPDRFSARQFPNYSSELNVNALLLGDSALYLCASSPKAVGNTGELFFGEGSRLTVL.

The chain combines TRBV9 with TRBJ2-2, with a possible D match to TRBD1 (6 bases). Trimming shortened V by 4 bases and J by 1 base, and 11 bases separated the two germline ends. The CDR3 is 15 amino acids. The germline gives CDR1 SGDLS, CDR2 YYNGEE. CDR3 sequence (DNA): TGTGCCAGCAGCCCTCCCAGGGGGAACACCGGGGAGCTGTTTTTT. The encoded protein is CASSPPRGNTGELFF.

This sequence joins TRBV27 and TRBJ2-5; 12 bases align to TRBD1. Germline V CDR1 and CDR2: MNHEY, SMNVEV (reference sequence). J was trimmed by 10 bases and V by 2 bases; bases with no gene match: 17. The CDR3 is made up of 18 amino acids. CDR3 nucleotides: TGTGCCAGCAGTTTAAGAGGGGGGGACAGGGGGCCTTGGGTAGACCAGTACTTC. Translation: CASSLRGGDRGPWVDQYF.

Here the CDR3 reads CASSQGSLAGDEQYF. CDR3 nucleotides: TGTGCCAGCAGCCAAGGGAGCCTAGCGGGAGACGAGCAGTACTTC. The V call is TRBV4-2, the J call TRBJ2-7; 10 nucleotides agree with TRBD2. This CDR3 contains 15 residues. Germline V lookup: CDR1 LGHNA, CDR2 YNFKEQ. The V and J ends lost 1 base and 5 bases, in that order; junction bases with no gene match: 5.

The chain has TRBV28 and TRBJ1-3; D is unclear. Trimming took 4 bases from V and 0 from J, leaving 10 bases between them. There are 15 residues in the CDR3. Germline values: CDR1 MDHEN, CDR2 SYDVKM. This chain's CDR3 is CASSWPGSSGNTIYF. The CDR3 DNA sequence: TGTGCCAGCAGTTGGCCGGGGAGCTCTGGAAACACCATATATTTT.